Listed below are T cell receptor beta chains from one sample, sequenced in a study of graft-versus-host responses after intestinal transplantation. Libraries were prepared by immunoSEQ multiplex PCR; TCRdb keeps only in-frame clonotypes and omits some of them. Altogether 60,000 to 75,000 clones are present, more than 80% being singletons, with the ten largest covering 2.5%. No antigen has been identified for these receptors. Material: unstimulated CD8+ T cells sorted from spleen or lymph node cells, obtained before intestinal transplant. Every receptor here comes from a human donor who received an intestinal transplant. Both conserved end residues are part of each CDR3. Each record gives: D gene, V gene, J gene, clone size, CDR3 DNA, CDR3 protein. D genes are given only for firm matches. Part of the rows lack a size; the others show once, few, many or a class for expanded clones.

>-|TRBV5-1|TRBJ2-1|-
TGCGCCAGCAGCTTGCTCGGCGGGGCCACTTACGATGAGCAGTTCTTC
CASSLLGGATYDEQFF
>TRBD1|TRBV25-1|TRBJ2-1|-
TGTGCCAGCAGTGGAAAGAGGGACAGGGGCTACAATGAGCAGTTCTTC
CASSGKRDRGYNEQFF
>-|TRBV9|TRBJ1-4|-
TGTGCCAGCTTTGGCACGGGGGAGGGAAAAAATGAAAAACTGTTTTTT
CASFGTGEGKNEKLFF
>-|TRBV7-9|TRBJ1-3|-
TGTGCCAGCAGCTTTCTTACCGAGGGAAACACCATATATTTT
CASSFLTEGNTIYF
>-|TRBV28|TRBJ1-1|-
TGTGCCAGCAGTTTACAGATCATGAACACTGAAGCTTTCTTT
CASSLQIMNTEAFF
>TRBD1|TRBV6-1|TRBJ2-1|once
TGTGCCAGCAGTGAATCCGGGACAGGGAGCCATGAGCAGTTCTTC
CASSESGTGSHEQFF
>-|TRBV28|TRBJ1-2|-
TGTGCCAGCAGTTTATGGCCCCGACTTCGGAGCCAGTTCATTGACCGGTATGGCTACACCTTC
CASSLWPRLRSQFIDRYGYTF
>TRBD1|TRBV7-8|TRBJ2-5|-
TGTGCCAGCAGCGCCGACAGGGAAGTGGAGACCCAGTACTTC
CASSADREVETQYF
>TRBD1|TRBV27|TRBJ2-7|-
TGTGCCAGCAGTTCCTACAGGGGAGTCCACGAGCAGTACTTC
CASSSYRGVHEQYF
>-|TRBV25-1|TRBJ2-5|-
TGTGCCAGCAGTGAATGGGTCAGGGACCAAGAGACCCAGTACTTC
CASSEWVRDQETQYF
>TRBD1|TRBV10-1|TRBJ1-1|once
TGCGCCAGCAGTGAGACGACAGGGGCGACTGAAGCTTTCTTT
CASSETTGATEAFF
>TRBD1|TRBV7-9|TRBJ2-7|-
TGTGCCAGCAGCTTAGGTGGGACAGGGCCCTACGAGCAGTACTTC
CASSLGGTGPYEQYF
>TRBD1|TRBV6-5|TRBJ1-1|-
TGTGCCAGCAGGTCTGACAGGGGGCGCTTCACTGAAGCTTTCTTT
CASRSDRGRFTEAFF
>TRBD1|TRBV29-1|TRBJ2-1|-
TGCAGCGGGGGGACAGGGGACTACAATGAGCAGTTCTTC
CSGGTGDYNEQFF
>TRBD2|TRBV18|TRBJ2-7|-
TGTGCCAGCTCACCGACTAGCGGGAGGGGGGACGAGCAGTACTTC
CASSPTSGRGDEQYF
>TRBD1|TRBV28|TRBJ1-5|-
TGTGCCAGCAGTTTTTATCGTGGGGGGTACCGTCGGGGGACAGGGGTTCAGCCCCAGCATTTT
CASSFYRGGYRRGTGVQPQHF
>-|TRBV4-1|TRBJ1-1|-
TGCGCCAGCAGCCACCTACAGGGGAACACTGAAGCTTTCTTT
CASSHLQGNTEAFF
>-|TRBV30|TRBJ2-7|-
TGTGCCTGGAGTGGAGTTAGTGTCCACGAGCAGTACTTC
CAWSGVSVHEQYF
>TRBD2|TRBV19|TRBJ2-2|once
TGTGCCAGTAGTATAAGGGCGGGAGCCGCGAACACCGGGGAGCTGTTTTTT
CASSIRAGAANTGELFF
>-|TRBV28|TRBJ1-3|-
TGTGCCAGCAGTGATCAGGGTGGAAACACCATATATTTT
CASSDQGGNTIYF
>-|TRBV6-1|TRBJ2-2|few
TGTGCCAGCAGTGAAAGGGAGGAAACCGGGGAGCTGTTTTTT
CASSEREETGELFF
>TRBD1|TRBV7-9|TRBJ1-1|-
TGTGCCAGCAGCATTCGAGGAGGGGGCGAGTCGGTGAACACTGAAGCTTTCTTT
CASSIRGGGESVNTEAFF
>TRBD1|TRBV10-1|TRBJ2-2|-
TGCGCCAGCAGTGAGTATCGGGACAGACCCACCGGGGAGCTGTTTTTT
CASSEYRDRPTGELFF
>-|TRBV4-1|TRBJ1-2|few
TGCGCCAGCAGCCACCAGCCCACGAGGGCCTATGGCTACACCTTC
CASSHQPTRAYGYTF
>-|TRBV19|TRBJ1-2|-
TGTGCCAGTAGTAGGCAGGGGAGCTATGGCTACACCTTC
CASSRQGSYGYTF
>TRBD1|TRBV7-9|TRBJ1-4|few
TGTGCCAGCAGCTTCACAGGGGGCTGGGATGAAAAACTGTTTTTT
CASSFTGGWDEKLFF
>TRBD1|TRBV19|TRBJ1-1|-
TGTGCCAGTAGTATGTGGGGACAGACGAACACTGAAGCTTTCTTT
CASSMWGQTNTEAFF
>-|TRBV11-2|TRBJ1-2|-
TGTGCCAGCAGCTTAATCCCGAGTGGCTACACCTTC
CASSLIPSGYTF
>TRBD2|TRBV5-4|TRBJ2-3|once
TGTGCCAGCAGCTTGGATTTTGGGCTAGCGGGTAGCACAGATACGCAGTATTTT
CASSLDFGLAGSTDTQYF
>-|TRBV28|TRBJ2-7|-
TGTGCCAGCAGTCGCCGAATCGAAATTAGCTCCTACGAGCAGTACTTC
CASSRRIEISSYEQYF
>-|TRBV7-9|TRBJ2-1|-
TGTGCCAGCAGCTCCACCGCTAGCGTGAGCTCCTACAATGAGCAGTTCTTC
CASSSTASVSSYNEQFF
>TRBD1|TRBV7-8|TRBJ2-7|once
TGTGCCAGCAGCCAGGGGGCCCAGTACTACGAGCAGTACTTC
CASSQGAQYYEQYF
>TRBD2|TRBV11-2|TRBJ2-1|-
TGTGCCAGCAGCGGTATGGGGGGGAATGAGCAGTTCTTC
CASSGMGGNEQFF
>-|TRBV27|TRBJ2-1|-
TGTGCCAGCAGTTATACAGGGAGCTCCTACAATGAGCAGTTCTTC
CASSYTGSSYNEQFF
>TRBD2|TRBV15|TRBJ2-7|-
TGTGCCAGCCGCCGGGAGGCCGGCGAGCAGTACTTC
CASRREAGEQYF
>-|TRBV11-2|TRBJ2-2|once
TGTGCCAGCAGCTTTCACGGCTTCGCGGCGAACACCGGGGAGCTGTTTTTT
CASSFHGFAANTGELFF
>TRBD1|TRBV19|TRBJ2-7|-
TGTGCCAGTAGTATTGACAGGGGAACCTACGAGCAGTACTTC
CASSIDRGTYEQYF
>-|TRBV4-1|TRBJ2-5|-
TGCGCCAGCAGCATGGACTCCATGCGAAGCGAAGAGACCCAGTACTTC
CASSMDSMRSEETQYF
>TRBD1|TRBV2|TRBJ1-2|-
TGTGCCAGCAGTCACCGGGACAGATATGGCTACACCTTC
CASSHRDRYGYTF
>-|TRBV5-5|TRBJ1-4|-
TGTGCCAGCAGCTTGGCCGGGTTCATCGCAACTAATGAAAAACTGTTTTTT
CASSLAGFIATNEKLFF
>TRBD1|TRBV5-1|TRBJ2-1|-
TGCGCCAGCAGCCCTTACAGGGGCTCCTACAATGAGCAGTTCTTC
CASSPYRGSYNEQFF
>-|TRBV19|TRBJ2-1|once
TGTGCCAGTAGTATAGCGGGCTACAATGAGCAGTTCTTC
CASSIAGYNEQFF
>-|TRBV6-5|TRBJ1-2|-
TGTGCCGCCCTGGGGGAGGGTGGCTACACCTTC
CAALGEGGYTF
>TRBD2|TRBV29-1|TRBJ2-3|once
TGCAGCGTTGAAGACCTCTTCCCGGGACTAGCGCAAGATACGCAGTATTTT
CSVEDLFPGLAQDTQYF
>-|TRBV27|TRBJ2-1|-
TGTGCCAGCAGTCTAAGCTCCTACAATGAGCAGTTCTTC
CASSLSSYNEQFF
>-|TRBV7-3|TRBJ2-1|once
TGTGCCAGCAGCTCAAACGGGGGCTACAATGAGCAGTTCTTC
CASSSNGGYNEQFF
>-|TRBV28|TRBJ1-2|few
TGTGCCAGCAGTTTATGGCAGGGGCGGGGCTACACCTTC
CASSLWQGRGYTF
>TRBD1|TRBV28|TRBJ2-7|once
TGTGCCAGCAGTAGGACAGGGGACACCTACGAGCAGTACTTC
CASSRTGDTYEQYF
>-|TRBV21-1|TRBJ1-2|few
TGTGCCAGCACTCCGGGACAGGTGAGGGTTGGCTACACCTTC
CASTPGQVRVGYTF
>TRBD1|TRBV18|TRBJ2-3|-
TGTGCCAGCTCACCCCTCCCCGGACAGGGCCCAGATACGCAGTATTTT
CASSPLPGQGPDTQYF
>TRBD2|TRBV4-1|TRBJ2-7|-
TGCGCCAGCAGCCAAGAACGGACTAGTCTTAGGCTGTACTTC
CASSQERTSLRLYF
>TRBD1|TRBV5-1|TRBJ1-1|-
TGCGCCAGTAAAAAAACGGGACAGCCGAACACTGAAGCTTTCTTT
CASKKTGQPNTEAFF
>-|TRBV20-1|TRBJ2-7|once
TGCAGTGCTAGTCCCGGCTACGAGCAGTACTTC
CSASPGYEQYF
>-|TRBV4-1|TRBJ2-1|-
TGCGCCAGCAGCCAAGCCTTTACAGGGAGGGTTGAAAATGAGCAGTTCTTC
CASSQAFTGRVENEQFF